This is a list of T cell receptor beta chains from one sample in a study of blood T cell repertoires in COVID-19. The repertoire was sequenced with immunoSEQ multiplex PCR; TCRdb's copy has only in-frame clones and lacks some. The table includes 200,000 to 300,000 clones, approximately 86% detected once. Source material: PBMCs or T cells enriched from blood (not recorded which). The receptors shown here come from a woman between 18 and 30 years old who had recovered from COVID-19. CDR3s include the opening cysteine and the closing phenylalanine or tryptophan. A D gene is named only where the DNA matches it firmly. Expanded clones are given a class, and other clones once, few, many or no size at all.

TRBJ2-7	TRBV9	TRBD2	-	TGTGCCAGCAGCCCCTCCGTAATGGCGGGAGTTGTCCACGAGCAGTACTTC	CASSPSVMAGVVHEQYF
TRBJ1-4	TRBV9	TRBD1	-	TGTGCCAGCAGCGTCGGGACAGGCCTTAATGAAAAACTGTTTTTT	CASSVGTGLNEKLFF
TRBJ1-2	TRBV24-1	-	-	TGTGCCACCAGTGATTTCTCAGGGGATGGCTACACCTTC	CATSDFSGDGYTF
TRBJ1-4	TRBV7-6	-	-	TGTGCCAGCAGCTCCGGGACGGGAGATGAAAAACTGTTTTTT	CASSSGTGDEKLFF
TRBJ1-1	TRBV10-3	-	-	TGTGCCATCAGTGATCGGAACCGTCTCGGGGCTGAAGCTTTCTTT	CAISDRNRLGAEAFF
TRBJ2-7	TRBV5-5	-	few	TGTGCCAGCAGCTTGTATGGCGGAACCTACGAGCAGTACTTC	CASSLYGGTYEQYF
TRBJ2-2	TRBV10-3	-	-	TGTGCCATCACGTCCTCGAACACCGGGGAGCTGTTTTTT	CAITSSNTGELFF
TRBJ1-3	TRBV5-1	-	-	TGCGCCAGCAGTCCCGACGGGTTCTCTGGAAACACCATATATTTT	CASSPDGFSGNTIYF
TRBJ1-4	TRBV5-4	TRBD1	-	TGTGCCAGCAGCCCCGGACAGGGGACGAATGAAAAACTGTTTTTT	CASSPGQGTNEKLFF
TRBJ2-1	TRBV25-1	TRBD2	-	TGTGCCAGCAGTGCAAGCGGGAGCCACTCCTACAATGAGCAGTTCTTC	CASSASGSHSYNEQFF
TRBJ2-1	TRBV19	TRBD2	once	TGTGCCAGTTACCCAAGATTGGCTAGCGGGAGGGCCATGAATGAGCAGTTCTTC	CASYPRLASGRAMNEQFF
TRBJ2-1	TRBV12-3/TRBV12-4	-	-	TGTGCCAGCACCCGAGGCAATGAGCAGTTCTTC	CASTRGNEQFF
TRBJ2-5	TRBV6-5	-	-	TGTGCCAGCAGCTTGGGACATATCCAAGAGACCCAGTACTTC	CASSLGHIQETQYF
TRBJ2-1	TRBV6-6	TRBD1	-	TGTGCCAGCAGTCCGCGAATGACAGGGGGCCCTGACTACAGCTCCTACAATGAGCAGTTCTTC	CASSPRMTGGPDYSSYNEQFF
TRBJ2-3	TRBV19	TRBD2	-	TGTGCCAGTAGTATAAGGGTTGTGACTAGCGGGACCTCTAGCACAGATACGCAGTATTTT	CASSIRVVTSGTSSTDTQYF
TRBJ2-1	TRBV11-3	TRBD2	-	TGTGCCAGCAGCTTAGTTCCAGCGGGGGGGCAGAATGAGCAGTTCTTC	CASSLVPAGGQNEQFF
TRBJ1-1	TRBV27	-	-	TGTGCCAGCAGTTTAAGGTCTCGGGGGGACACTGAAGCTTTCTTT	CASSLRSRGDTEAFF
TRBJ2-1	TRBV7-7	TRBD2	-	TGTGCCAGCAGGCGTATTACTAGCGGAGGATACAATGAGCAGTTCTTC	CASRRITSGGYNEQFF
TRBJ2-1	TRBV19	-	-	TGTGCCAGTAGTATTTATAGCGCAGGAAACAATGAGCAGTTCTTC	CASSIYSAGNNEQFF
TRBJ2-7	TRBV28	TRBD1	-	TGTGCCAGCAGACGGGACAGGTCCTACGAGCAGTACTTC	CASRRDRSYEQYF
TRBJ1-2	TRBV28	-	-	TGTGCCAGCAGAAAGGACTTGTATGGCTACACCTTC	CASRKDLYGYTF
TRBJ1-5	TRBV6-2/TRBV6-3	-	-	TGTGCCAGCAGTTACAACAGGGTTCAGCCCCAGCATTTT	CASSYNRVQPQHF
TRBJ1-2	TRBV25-1	-	-	TGTGCCAGCAGAAAATCAGGGGAGACCTATGGCTACACCTTC	CASRKSGETYGYTF
TRBJ2-7	TRBV28	-	-	TGTGCCAGCAGTGAGCCGGGAGTCCCCTACGAGCAGTACTTC	CASSEPGVPYEQYF
TRBJ2-7	TRBV5-1	TRBD2	-	TGCGCCAGCAGCCCCGGACTAGCGGGAGTCTACGAGCAGTACTTC	CASSPGLAGVYEQYF
TRBJ2-1	TRBV29-1	TRBD2	-	TGCAGCGTTGAACAGCGGGGGAGGGGCTCCTACAATGAGCAGTTCTTC	CSVEQRGRGSYNEQFF
TRBJ2-7	TRBV10-3	TRBD1	-	TGTGCCATCAGTGAGTCTAGACAGGGGGTCGAGCAGTACTTC	CAISESRQGVEQYF
TRBJ1-6	TRBV2	-	-	TGTGCCAGCAGCGTCTGGGCCGCTACGAATTCACCCCTCCACTTT	CASSVWAATNSPLHF
TRBJ1-2	TRBV5-1	-	-	TGCGCCAGCAGCTTGGGCCAGGACACCTATGGCTACACCTTC	CASSLGQDTYGYTF
TRBJ2-7	TRBV5-1	-	-	TGCGCCAGCAGCTTGGATGCGGGCGAGGTCTACGAGCAGTACTTC	CASSLDAGEVYEQYF
TRBJ2-3	TRBV14	TRBD2	-	TGTGCCAGCAGTAAAATGTTCGAGCGGGGGCCGGGATCCACAGATACGCAGTATTTT	CASSKMFERGPGSTDTQYF
TRBJ1-2	TRBV5-1	-	-	TGCGCCAGCAGCTTGTCCCACATAGACGGGTATGGCTACACCTTC	CASSLSHIDGYGYTF
TRBJ2-1	TRBV28	TRBD2	-	TGTGCCAGCAGTCGTGCTAGCGGGAGGGGAGAGCTATTCCTCAGCTCCTACAATGAGCAGTTCTTC	CASSRASGRGELFLSSYNEQFF
TRBJ1-2	TRBV27	TRBD1	-	TGTGCCAGCAGCTCCGGGACAGGGGAAGGCTACACCTTC	CASSSGTGEGYTF
TRBJ1-2	TRBV5-5	-	-	TGTGCCAGCAGCTTCGGGACATATTTTTATGGCTACACCTTC	CASSFGTYFYGYTF
TRBJ1-1	TRBV3-1/TRBV3-2	TRBD1	-	TGTGCCAGCAGCCAAGAGGACAGGCCTGAAGCTTTCTTT	CASSQEDRPEAFF
TRBJ2-7	TRBV14	TRBD2	-	TGTGCCAGCAGCCAAGTTCCTAGCGGGGACTACGAGCAGTACTTC	CASSQVPSGDYEQYF
TRBJ1-2	TRBV27	-	-	TGTGCCAGCAGTCCCCAGAATGGTGGCTACACCTTC	CASSPQNGGYTF
TRBJ2-1	TRBV5-4	TRBD1	once	TGTGCCAGCAGCCGCGACAGGGGGCAAGACAATGAGCAGTTCTTC	CASSRDRGQDNEQFF
TRBJ1-2	TRBV30	TRBD1	many	TGTGCCAGAGCCGGGACAGGGGGCAACTATGGCTACACCTTC	CARAGTGGNYGYTF
TRBJ1-2	TRBV30	-	-	TGTGCCTGGAGTATTCAGGGTATTGACTATGGCTACACCTTC	CAWSIQGIDYGYTF
TRBJ2-3	TRBV5-1	TRBD2	-	TGCGCCAGCAGCTCGGAGGGGAGGGTTCTTCGTACAGATACGCAGTATTTT	CASSSEGRVLRTDTQYF